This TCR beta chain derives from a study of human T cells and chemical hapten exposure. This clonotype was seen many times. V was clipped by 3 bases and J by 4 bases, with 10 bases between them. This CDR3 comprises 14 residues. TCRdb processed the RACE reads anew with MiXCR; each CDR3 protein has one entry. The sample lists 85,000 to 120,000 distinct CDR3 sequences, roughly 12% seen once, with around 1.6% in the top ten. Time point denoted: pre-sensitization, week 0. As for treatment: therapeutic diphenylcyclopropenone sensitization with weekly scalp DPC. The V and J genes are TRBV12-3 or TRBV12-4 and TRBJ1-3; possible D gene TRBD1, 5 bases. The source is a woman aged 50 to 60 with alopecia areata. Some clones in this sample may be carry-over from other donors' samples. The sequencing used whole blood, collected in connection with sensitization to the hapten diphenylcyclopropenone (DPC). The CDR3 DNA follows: TGTGCCAGCAGTTTTCGACAGCAAGGAAACACCATATATTTT. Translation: CASSFRQQGNTIYF.